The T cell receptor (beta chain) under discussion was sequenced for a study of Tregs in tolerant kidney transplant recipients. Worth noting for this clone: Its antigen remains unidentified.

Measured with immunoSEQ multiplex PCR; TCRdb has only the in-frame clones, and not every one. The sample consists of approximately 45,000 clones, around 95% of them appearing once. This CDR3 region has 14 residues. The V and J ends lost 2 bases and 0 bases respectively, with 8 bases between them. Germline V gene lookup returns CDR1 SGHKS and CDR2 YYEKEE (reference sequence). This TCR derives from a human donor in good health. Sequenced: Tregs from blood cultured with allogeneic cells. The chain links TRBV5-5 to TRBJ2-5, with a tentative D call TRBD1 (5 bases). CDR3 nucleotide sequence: TGTGCCAGCAGCTTACAGGTCTACCAAGAGACCCAGTACTTC. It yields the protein CASSLQVYQETQYF.